This T cell receptor (beta chain) emerged from a study of T cell responses to AZD1222 COVID-19 vaccine. Data came from immunoSEQ multiplex PCR; TCRdb stores just in-frame clones and leaves some out. This table holds 100,000 or so clones, 85% to 90% found once. The sequence was collected from an adult in good health. Specimen: peripheral blood, collected on day 0 of AZD1222 vaccination.

The CDR3 region is CASSLVTGQGGNTIYF. The CDR3, as DNA: TGCGCCAGCAGCTTGGTAACGGGACAGGGTGGAAACACCATATATTTT. This rearrangement joins TRBV5-1 to TRBJ1-3, with 9 bases identical to TRBD1. The CDR3 runs 16 residues. Trimming at V came to 0 bases and at J to 3 bases, leaving 4 bases not matched to a gene. Looked up from germline, CDR1 is SGHRS and CDR2 is YFSETQ.